This TCR beta chain is from a study of shared clonotypes between healthy human individuals. Overall study: Per donor, three plates held CD4 naive cells, three held CD4 memory, two held CD8 naive and one held CD8 memory.

The deep-level immunoSEQ assay was used. TCRdb keeps only in-frame clones here, not all; method: immunoSEQ multiplex PCR. The profile shows nearly 750,000 clones, 72% of them singletons. The CDR3 runs 15 residues. Trimming shortened V by 5 bases and J by 5 bases, and 16 bases separated the two germline ends. Germline CDR1 and CDR2: MDHEN and SYDVKM. This clone is a singleton in its sample. Its antigen is not identified. The study's findings and limits: Relative to clonotypes present in all four donors, those not shared had lower generation probabilities.

Into CD45RA+ naive and CD45RA-negative memory subsets, the CD4+ cells were split. The chain employs TRBV28 and TRBJ2-1; D uncertain. Sequences were obtained from memory CD4+ T cells sorted from blood. Indicated subset: CD45RA-negative fraction. The source of this sequence is a woman aged 30 to 39 in good health. The CDR3 here is CASSAPGVTNNEQFF. Written as DNA, the CDR3 is TGTGCCAGCAGTGCCCCGGGCGTCACTAACAATGAGCAGTTCTTC.